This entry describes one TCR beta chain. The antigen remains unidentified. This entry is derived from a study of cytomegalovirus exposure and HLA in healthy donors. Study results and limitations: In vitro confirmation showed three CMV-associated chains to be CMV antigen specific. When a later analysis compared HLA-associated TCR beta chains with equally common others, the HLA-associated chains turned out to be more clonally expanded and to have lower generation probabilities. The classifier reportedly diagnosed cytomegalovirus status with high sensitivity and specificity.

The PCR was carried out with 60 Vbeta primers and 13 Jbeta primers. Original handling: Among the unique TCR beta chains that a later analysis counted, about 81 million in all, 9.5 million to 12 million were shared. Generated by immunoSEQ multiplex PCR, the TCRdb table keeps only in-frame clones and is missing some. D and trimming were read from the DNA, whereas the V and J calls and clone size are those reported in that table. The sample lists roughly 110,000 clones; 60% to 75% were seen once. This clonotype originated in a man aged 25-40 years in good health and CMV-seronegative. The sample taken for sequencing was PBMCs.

CDR3 sequence (DNA): TGTGCCAGCATTTTGACGGTTTCAGGGAATGAGCAGTTCTTC. The encoded protein is CASILTVSGNEQFF. The chain links TRBV25-1 to TRBJ2-1; TRBD1 is a possible D gene (5 bases). Trimming removed 7 bases at V and 7 bases at J, with 17 bases between. CDR1 is MGHDK, CDR2 SYGVNS, per germline. The CDR3 sequence is 14 residues long.